This entry describes one TCR beta chain. Its antigen is undetermined. This record belongs to a study of T-cell memory formation after mild COVID-19. For the study at large: Largely donor-specific sequence clusters came from a couple of donors.

After 5'RACE with constant-segment primers, TCR alpha and TCR beta cDNA libraries carrying sample barcodes and UMIs were obtained. TCRdb processed the 5' RACE reads anew with MiXCR; each CDR3 protein has one entry. The data contain approximately 430,000 distinct CDR3 sequences, 20% to 30% of them singletons. Looked up from germline, CDR1 is SGDLS and CDR2 is YYNGEE. The CDR3 is 14 residues long. Trimming removed 4 bases from V and 7 bases from J; junction bases left unmatched: 10. Study results and caveats: Contracting CD4+ clones were located mainly in CM and EM, and CD8+ clones in EMRA.

The chain has TRBV9 and TRBJ1-1; 7 bases are shared with TRBD1. This receptor was taken from an adult woman who had mild COVID-19 (a few samples of this study predate the infection). Cell type and time point are not known. The sequencing input was PBMCs or a T cell subset sorted from them (not recorded which). The CDR3 here is CASSPMTGWSEAFF. The CDR3 coding sequence is TGTGCCAGCAGCCCGATGACAGGGTGGAGTGAAGCTTTCTTT.